These 32 T cell receptor beta chains were all obtained from the same sample, sequenced in a study of blood T cell repertoires in COVID-19. Sequencing used immunoSEQ multiplex PCR; TCRdb keeps in-frame clones, though not all of them. The table includes approximately 470,000 clones, 75% to 90% detected once. Sequencing was performed on PBMCs or T cells enriched from blood (not recorded which). These receptors were collected from a woman younger than 35 who had recovered from COVID-19.

The J gene is TRBJ2-5, the V gene TRBV5-1, with D maybe TRBD2 (5 bases). The ends were cut back, 0 bases at V and 5 bases at J, with 14 bases in the middle. CDR3 length equals 15 residues. CDR1 is SGHRS, CDR2 YFSETQ, per germline. CDR3 protein: CASSLATRWEETQYF. For the CDR3, the DNA is TGCGCCAGCAGCTTGGCCACCCGTTGGGAGGAGACCCAGTACTTC.

This chain joins TRBV3-1 (or the pseudogene TRBV3-2) and TRBJ2-5; TRBD1 agrees at 7 bases. Germline assignment: CDR1 LGHDT and CDR2 YNNKEL (reference sequence). After removal of 2 bases from V and 7 bases from J, the junction contained 7 bases not matched to a gene. The CDR3 covers 14 residues. In nucleotides, the CDR3 is TGTGCCAGCAGCCAACAGCGGACAGGCGGGACCCAGTACTTC. Encoded protein: CASSQQRTGGTQYF.

This clone turned up a few times. This chain links TRBV5-1 with TRBJ1-2; D gene uncertain. CDR3 length: 14 amino acids. V shed 5 bases and J shed 5 bases, with 16 bases lying between them. Germline CDR1 and CDR2: SGHRS and YFSETQ. The CDR3 protein is CASSPGAEGYGYTF. The CDR3 region has the DNA TGCGCCAGCAGTCCTGGAGCAGAAGGATATGGCTACACCTTC.

The V and J genes are TRBV7-9 and TRBJ2-1; TRBD1 agrees at 11 bases. The CDR3 has 16 residues. V dropped 1 base and J dropped 6; count of bases not matched to a gene: 5. Germline lookup yields CDR1 SEHNR and CDR2 FQNEAQ (reference sequence). As DNA, the CDR3 is TGTGCCAGCAGCTTAGAATGGGACAGGGGGGCCAATGAGCAGTTCTTC. Translation: CASSLEWDRGANEQFF.

The rearrangement uses TRBV27 and TRBJ1-4; 8 bases line up with TRBD1. The germline CDR1 and CDR2 sequences are MNHEY and SMNVEV (reference sequence). Trimming cost V 5 bases and J 4 bases; bases outside gene matches: 6. The CDR3 loop spans 15 amino acids. The CDR3 region is CASSPQGAGNEKLFF. The CDR3, as DNA: TGTGCCAGCAGTCCGCAGGGGGCGGGTAATGAAAAACTGTTTTTT.

The chain joins TRBV13 to TRBJ2-6; 8 bases fit TRBD1. V was clipped by 4 bases and J by 3 bases; unmatched bases: 8. The CDR3 runs 17 residues. CDR1 is PRHDT and CDR2 is FYEKMQ in the germline V gene (reference sequence). The CDR3 region is CASSSGTGVDGANVLTF. CDR3 coding DNA: TGTGCCAGCAGCTCCGGGACAGGTGTGGATGGGGCCAACGTCCTGACTTTC.

As regards this clone: Just one base apart from a much larger clone, this may be a read error. The chain joins TRBV2 to TRBJ2-2; TRBD1 aligns across 7 bases. CDR3 length: 15 amino acids. Germline V gene lookup returns CDR1 SNHLY and CDR2 FYNNEI. J was trimmed by 1 base and V by 9 bases; bases with no gene match: 8. For the CDR3, the DNA is TGTGCCAGTAGCTTAAGGGGGCGGAACACCGGGGAGCTGTTTTTT. This gives the protein CASSLRGRNTGELFF.

The J gene is TRBJ2-5, the V gene TRBV7-2, with TRBD1 matching 8 bases. In germline, CDR1 is SGHTA, CDR2 FQGNSA. The CDR3 contains 16 residues. Unmatched junction bases numbered 9, after V lost 2 bases and J lost 4 bases. CDR3 in amino acids: CASSLLNTGTGETQYF. The CDR3 bases are TGTGCCAGCAGCTTACTAAACACGGGGACAGGAGAGACCCAGTACTTC.

The chain employs TRBV12-5 and TRBJ2-3; 8 bases align to TRBD1. V gave up 0 bases and J gave up 1 base; unmatched junction bases: 6. The CDR3 runs 17 residues. Looked up from germline, CDR1 is LGHNT and CDR2 is FRNRAP. The CDR3 loop reads CASGLVTDRAGTDTQYF. The DNA for the CDR3 is TGTGCTAGTGGTTTGGTCACGGACAGGGCGGGCACAGATACGCAGTATTTT.

CDR3 sequence: CASSQVRGLRTDTQYF. In nucleotides, the CDR3 is TGTGCCAGCAGCCAAGTACGAGGGCTCCGCACAGATACGCAGTATTTT. The chain combines TRBV3-1 (or the pseudogene TRBV3-2) with TRBJ2-3, with TRBD2 as a possible D gene (5 bases). Trimming shortened V by 1 base and J by 1 base, and 12 bases separated the two germline ends. Germline CDR1 reads LGHDT; CDR2 reads YNNKEL (reference sequence). The CDR3 is made up of 16 amino acids.

The rearrangement joins TRBV5-1 to TRBJ2-7, with a possible D match to TRBD1 (6 bases). Germline CDR1 is SGHRS and CDR2 is YFSETQ. This CDR3 has 18 residues. V lost 2 bases to trimming and J lost 6 bases, with 27 bases between them. Written as DNA, the CDR3 is TGCGCCAGCAGCTTTGGTGGTGCAGTCCTCGGGACACGGACCGAGCAGTACTTC. It translates to CASSFGGAVLGTRTEQYF.

V gene TRBV28 combines with J gene TRBJ2-3, with D possibly TRBD2 on 5 matching bases. Trimming left V 3 bases short and J 5 bases short, with 6 bases between. From germline, CDR1 is MDHEN and CDR2 SYDVKM. The CDR3 is 12 amino acids. The CDR3 DNA reads as TGTGCCAGCAGTTTCCGGGGAGATACGCAGTATTTT. Protein sequence: CASSFRGDTQYF. Supplemented by reference TRBV28 and TRBJ2-3, the full variable domain reads DVKVTQSSRYLVKRTGEKVFLECVQDMDHENMFWYRQDPGLGLRLIYFSYDVKMKEKGDIPEGYSVSREKKERFSLILESASTNQTSMYLCASSFRGDTQYFGPGTRLTVL.

This chain connects TRBV24-1 to TRBJ2-2; the D gene is possibly TRBD2 (7 bases). Germline V gives CDR1 KGHDR, CDR2 SFDVKD. The CDR3 spans 16 residues. Trimming removed 1 base from V and 3 bases from J, with 11 bases in between. DNA of the CDR3: TGTGCCACCAGTGATTTTGGGGGGGCCCACACCGGGGAGCTGTTTTTT. This codes for CATSDFGGAHTGELFF.

In this sample, this clone turned up a few times. The gene calls are TRBV5-1 and TRBJ2-2; 7 bases align to TRBD2. This CDR3 is built from 16 residues. Germline V gene data show CDR1 as SGHRS and CDR2 as YFSETQ. With 4 bases clipped from V and 0 bases from J, the junction kept 6 bases outside the gene matches. The chain's CDR3 is CASSPGAGPNTGELFF. The CDR3 DNA follows: TGCGCCAGCAGCCCCGGAGCGGGGCCGAACACCGGGGAGCTGTTTTTT.

The V and J genes are TRBV27 and TRBJ2-7, with D perhaps TRBD2 (5 bases). Germline CDR1 MNHEY, CDR2 SMNVEV (reference sequence). Trimming shortened V by 2 bases and J by 7 bases, and 15 bases separated the two germline ends. The CDR3 is 14 residues long. Here the CDR3 reads CASSLRVGSGEQYF. The CDR3 nucleotides read TGTGCCAGCAGTTTAAGGGTGGGGTCGGGAGAGCAGTACTTC.

The chain is built from TRBV20-1 and TRBJ2-7, with 7 bases aligning to TRBD2. V was clipped by 3 bases and J by 5 bases; unmatched bases: 10. CDR1 DFQATT and CDR2 SNEGSKA come from the germline V gene (reference sequence). The CDR3 totals 14 residues. The CDR3 bases are TGCAGTGCTAGTGCCGGGGGGAGGGTCCACGAGCAGTACTTC. Protein sequence: CSASAGGRVHEQYF.

This clone was counted a few times. This sequence joins TRBV11-2 and TRBJ1-5; 7 bases are a match to TRBD1. The trim removed 0 bases at V and 6 bases at J, leaving 5 bases unmatched. The length of the CDR3 is 15 residues. CDR1 is SGHAT, CDR2 FQNNGV, per germline. The CDR3 sequence is CASSLDNNRGQPQHF. CDR3 bases: TGTGCCAGCAGCTTAGATAATAACAGGGGTCAGCCCCAGCATTTT.

Concerning this clone itself: Other DNA sequences in this specimen translate into the identical CDR3. This sequence joins TRBV28 and TRBJ1-5; the D is unclear. Germline CDR1 reads MDHEN; CDR2 reads SYDVKM. V lost 4 bases and J 4 bases, leaving 5 bases between the germline ends. The CDR3 loop spans 12 amino acids. The CDR3 loop is CASSSLNQPQHF. As DNA, the CDR3 is TGTGCCAGCAGTTCCCTAAATCAGCCCCAGCATTTT. Looking up the rest from reference TRBV28 and TRBJ1-5 gives the full variable domain: DVKVTQSSRYLVKRTGEKVFLECVQDMDHENMFWYRQDPGLGLRLIYFSYDVKMKEKGDIPEGYSVSREKKERFSLILESASTNQTSMYLCASSSLNQPQHFGDGTRLSIL.

The CDR3 here is CASSLFRGSTYEQYF. DNA for the CDR3: TGCGCCAGCAGCTTGTTCCGGGGTTCAACCTACGAGCAGTACTTC. V usage is TRBV5-1 and J usage is TRBJ2-7, with a weak D call TRBD2 (5 bases). V dropped 1 base and J dropped 2 bases, with 13 bases sitting between them. There are 15 residues in the CDR3. Germline CDR1 reads SGHRS; CDR2 reads YFSETQ.

The V call is TRBV29-1, the J call TRBJ2-7; weak D call: TRBD2 (7 bases). This CDR3 comprises 15 residues. The V gene's germline CDR1 is SQVTM and CDR2 ANQGSEA. The germline V and J ends were trimmed by 4 bases and 6 bases, with 22 bases remaining between them. CDR3 sequence: CSVGEGGRRRGEQYF. CDR3 nucleotide sequence: TGCAGCGTTGGGGAGGGGGGCCGCCGCAGGGGCGAGCAGTACTTC.

In this sample, this clone turned up once. This chain connects TRBV6-9 to TRBJ1-4, with D perhaps TRBD1 (5 bases). CDR3 length: 14 amino acids. The germline V gene has CDR1 MNHGY and CDR2 SVAAGI. V was shortened by 3 bases and J by 7 bases, with 12 bases between the two germline ends. Here the CDR3 DNA reads TGTGCCAGCAGTTACCAGGGAGGAGCTGAAAAACTGTTTTTT. Its translation: CASSYQGGAEKLFF.

The chain couples TRBV2 to TRBJ2-2, with D uncertain. The CDR3 sequence is 14 residues long. Trimming removed 6 bases at V and 4 bases at J, with 12 bases between. The germline CDR1 and CDR2 sequences are SNHLY and FYNNEI. The CDR3 reads CASRSRLVTGELFF. DNA for the CDR3: TGTGCCAGCAGGAGTAGGCTAGTCACCGGGGAGCTGTTTTTT.

This rearrangement joins TRBV5-1 to TRBJ1-4, with TRBD1 identical over 7 bases. After removal of 5 bases from V and 8 bases from J, the junction contained 15 bases not matched to a gene. This CDR3 has 16 amino acids. The germline V gene encodes CDR1 SGHRS and CDR2 YFSETQ. The CDR3 region is CASREGFGQEGEKLFF. Written as DNA, the CDR3 is TGCGCCAGCAGGGAAGGGTTCGGACAGGAAGGAGAAAAACTGTTTTTT.

The J gene is TRBJ2-3, the V gene TRBV18, with 10 bases that match TRBD1. The CDR3 sequence is 18 residues long. Looked up from germline, CDR1 is KGHSH and CDR2 is LQKENI. V shed 0 bases and J 5 bases; nucleotides not matched to a gene: 11. CDR3 in amino acids: CASSPPGQGTGARDTQYF. The CDR3 nucleotides read TGTGCCAGCTCACCACCGGGACAGGGGACGGGGGCTAGAGATACGCAGTATTTT.

The rearrangement uses TRBV18 and TRBJ1-2; tentatively, D is TRBD1 (6 bases). V dropped 2 bases and J dropped 6 bases, with 16 bases sitting between them. Germline V gene data show CDR1 as KGHSH and CDR2 as LQKENI. This CDR3 region has 15 residues. In DNA, the CDR3 is TGTGCCAGCTCACCAACTACCACAGGGACTAATGGCTACACCTTC. This encodes CASSPTTTGTNGYTF.

CDR3 nucleotides: TGTGCCAGCAGTCCTTCGGGACAGGTAGGGGCTGAAGCTTTCTTT. Translating gives CASSPSGQVGAEAFF. The chain carries TRBV28 and TRBJ1-1, with 8 bases that match TRBD1. This CDR3 has 15 residues. Germline V gene data show CDR1 as MDHEN and CDR2 as SYDVKM. V dropped 5 bases and J dropped 6; count of bases not matched to a gene: 11.

The chain links TRBV3-1 (or the pseudogene TRBV3-2) to TRBJ1-1, with TRBD1 matching over 7 bases. CDR1 is LGHDT, CDR2 YNNKEL, per germline (reference sequence). The CDR3 length is 16 residues. V was clipped by 1 base and J by 1 base; unmatched bases: 6. Here the CDR3 reads CASSQGSDRANTEAFF. The CDR3, as DNA: TGTGCCAGCAGCCAAGGTTCAGACAGGGCGAACACTGAAGCTTTCTTT.

The CDR3 DNA reads as TGTGCCAGCAGTGACAGGTACTCTGGAAACACCATATATTTT. As protein: CASSDRYSGNTIYF. The chain employs TRBV28 and TRBJ1-3, with D perhaps matching TRBD1 (6 bases). Germline V lookup: CDR1 MDHEN, CDR2 SYDVKM. This CDR3 is 14 amino acids long. V was clipped by 5 bases and J by 0 bases, with 8 bases between them.

V and J are TRBV24-1 and TRBJ2-3, with D possibly TRBD2 on 6 matching bases. The CDR3 loop spans 15 amino acids. The V and J ends lost 9 bases and 2 bases respectively, with 17 bases between them. In germline, CDR1 is KGHDR, CDR2 SFDVKD. CDR3 DNA sequence: TGTGCCACCCGGGGAGGAGGGCGGAACACAGATACGCAGTATTTT. Its protein product is CATRGGGRNTDTQYF.

The chain joins TRBV13 to TRBJ1-6; 7 nucleotides align to TRBD1. V shed 5 bases, J shed 0 bases, and the junction held 4 bases outside the gene matches. This CDR3 contains 16 residues. From germline, CDR1 is PRHDT and CDR2 FYEKMQ (reference sequence). The CDR3 is CASSPAGGSYNSPLHF. Written as DNA, the CDR3 is TGTGCCAGCAGCCCCGCAGGGGGCTCCTATAATTCACCCCTCCACTTT.

V usage is TRBV4-2 and J usage is TRBJ2-3; 9 bases align to TRBD2. The CDR3 runs to 16 residues. Germline V gene data show CDR1 as LGHNA and CDR2 as YNFKEQ. J gave up 3 bases and V 0 bases, and 4 bases lay outside the gene matches. The CDR3 DNA is TGTGCCAGCAGCCAAGAGTTGCGGGGGGGGACAGATACGCAGTATTTT. Its protein is CASSQELRGGTDTQYF.

V and J are TRBV20-1 and TRBJ1-1; D not resolved. The CDR3 sequence is 11 residues long. The germline V gene has CDR1 DFQATT and CDR2 SNEGSKA (reference sequence). With 7 bases removed from V and 1 base from J, the gap between germline ends came to 7 bases. CDR3 loop: CSVRSNTEAFF. For the CDR3, the DNA is TGCAGTGTCAGGTCGAACACTGAAGCTTTCTTT.